This TCR beta chain stems from a study of cytomegalovirus exposure and HLA in healthy donors. The study's findings and limits: In the analysis, some V segments, TRBV6-2 and TRBV6-3 included, were excluded as indistinguishable. V- and J-gene trimming in TCR beta was tied to a missense DCLRE1C variant by an analysis performed later.

With regard to this clone: The antigen is undetermined.

The PCR ran on 60 Vbeta and 13 Jbeta primers. Sequenced by immunoSEQ multiplex PCR; TCRdb stores in-frame clones only, minus some. This sample has roughly 100,000 clones; around 74% occur once, and the top ten carry around 1.3%. CDR3 length: 13 residues. The germline V and J ends were trimmed by 5 bases and 4 bases, with 12 bases remaining between them. The germline V gene has CDR1 MNHNY and CDR2 SVGAGI (reference sequence). Sequenced material: PBMCs. This TCR derives from a man in his forties in good health and CMV-seronegative. The chain is built from TRBV6-6 and TRBJ2-7; possible D gene TRBD1, 7 bases. CDR3 amino acids: CASSAGQSYEQYF. CDR3 DNA: TGTGCCAGCAGTGCGGGACAGTCTTACGAGCAGTACTTC.